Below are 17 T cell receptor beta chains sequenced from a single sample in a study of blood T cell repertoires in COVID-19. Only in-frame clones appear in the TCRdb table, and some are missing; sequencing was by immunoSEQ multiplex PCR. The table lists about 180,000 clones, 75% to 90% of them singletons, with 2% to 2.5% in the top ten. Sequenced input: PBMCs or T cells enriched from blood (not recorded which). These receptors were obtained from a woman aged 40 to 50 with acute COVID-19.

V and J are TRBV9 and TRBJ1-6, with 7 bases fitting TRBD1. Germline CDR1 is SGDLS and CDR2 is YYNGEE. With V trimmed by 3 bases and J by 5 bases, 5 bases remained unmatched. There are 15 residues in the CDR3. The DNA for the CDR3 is TGTGCCAGCAGCGGAACAGGGGTAGATAATTCACCCCTCCACTTT. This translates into CASSGTGVDNSPLHF.

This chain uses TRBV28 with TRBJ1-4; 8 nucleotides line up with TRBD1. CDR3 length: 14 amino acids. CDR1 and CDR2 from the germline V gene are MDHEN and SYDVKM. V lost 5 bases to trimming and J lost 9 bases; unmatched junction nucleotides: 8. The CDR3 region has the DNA TGTGCCAGCAGTCAAGGACAGGGTGGGCAAAAACTGTTTTTT. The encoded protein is CASSQGQGGQKLFF.

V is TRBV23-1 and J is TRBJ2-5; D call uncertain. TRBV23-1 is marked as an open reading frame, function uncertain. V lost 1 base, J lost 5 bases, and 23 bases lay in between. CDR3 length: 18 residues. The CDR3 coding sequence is TGCGCCAGCAGTCAATGTGTCGTTTTCCGAGAGGTTGGGGAGACCCAGTACTTC. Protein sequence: CASSQCVVFREVGETQYF.

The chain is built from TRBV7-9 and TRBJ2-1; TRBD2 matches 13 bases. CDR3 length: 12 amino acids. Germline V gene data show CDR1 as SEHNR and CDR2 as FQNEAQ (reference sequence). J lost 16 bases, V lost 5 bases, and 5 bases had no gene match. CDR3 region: CASSTEGLAGFF. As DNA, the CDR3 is TGTGCCAGCAGCACCGAGGGACTAGCGGGATTCTTC.

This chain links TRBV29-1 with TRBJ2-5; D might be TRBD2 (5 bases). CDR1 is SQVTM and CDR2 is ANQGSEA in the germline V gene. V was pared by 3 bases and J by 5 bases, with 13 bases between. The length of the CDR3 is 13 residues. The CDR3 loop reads CSVDRGTWETQYF. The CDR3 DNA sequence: TGCAGCGTTGATCGGGGTACATGGGAGACCCAGTACTTC.

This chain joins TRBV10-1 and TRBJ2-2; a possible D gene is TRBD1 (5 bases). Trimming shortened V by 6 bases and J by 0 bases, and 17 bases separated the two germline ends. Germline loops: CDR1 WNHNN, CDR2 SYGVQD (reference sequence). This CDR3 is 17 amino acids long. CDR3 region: CASSGQTGAPNTGELFF. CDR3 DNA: TGCGCCAGCAGCGGTCAAACAGGCGCTCCGAACACCGGGGAGCTGTTTTTT.

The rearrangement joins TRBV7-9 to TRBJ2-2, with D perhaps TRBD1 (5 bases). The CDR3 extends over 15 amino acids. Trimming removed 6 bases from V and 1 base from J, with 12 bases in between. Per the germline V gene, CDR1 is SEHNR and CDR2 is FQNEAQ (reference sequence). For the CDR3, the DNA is TGTGCCAGCAGGCGGACGACAGTGAACACCGGGGAGCTGTTTTTT. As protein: CASRRTTVNTGELFF.

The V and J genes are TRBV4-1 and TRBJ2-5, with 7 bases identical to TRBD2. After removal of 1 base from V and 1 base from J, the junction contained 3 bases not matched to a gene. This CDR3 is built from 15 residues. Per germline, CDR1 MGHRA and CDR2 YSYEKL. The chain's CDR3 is CASSQGPSGQETQYF. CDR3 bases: TGCGCCAGCAGCCAAGGGCCTAGCGGCCAAGAGACCCAGTACTTC.

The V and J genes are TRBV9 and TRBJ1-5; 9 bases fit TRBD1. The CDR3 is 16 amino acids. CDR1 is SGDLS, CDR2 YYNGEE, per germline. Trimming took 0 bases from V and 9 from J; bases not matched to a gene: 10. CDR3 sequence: CASSVGVDRGVWPQHF. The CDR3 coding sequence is TGTGCCAGCAGCGTAGGAGTGGACAGGGGAGTATGGCCCCAGCATTTT.

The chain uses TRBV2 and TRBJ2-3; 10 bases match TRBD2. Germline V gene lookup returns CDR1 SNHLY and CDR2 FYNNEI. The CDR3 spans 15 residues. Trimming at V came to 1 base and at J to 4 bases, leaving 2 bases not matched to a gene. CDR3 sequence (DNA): TGTGCCAGCAGTGAAGAGCGGGGGGGCCCAGATACGCAGTATTTT. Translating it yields CASSEERGGPDTQYF.

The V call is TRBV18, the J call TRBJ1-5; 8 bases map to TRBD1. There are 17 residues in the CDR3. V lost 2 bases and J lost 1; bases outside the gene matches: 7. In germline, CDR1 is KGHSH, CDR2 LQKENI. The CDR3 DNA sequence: TGTGCCAGCTCACCAGAAATCAGGGGGCAGAGCAATCAGCCCCAGCATTTT. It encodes CASSPEIRGQSNQPQHF.

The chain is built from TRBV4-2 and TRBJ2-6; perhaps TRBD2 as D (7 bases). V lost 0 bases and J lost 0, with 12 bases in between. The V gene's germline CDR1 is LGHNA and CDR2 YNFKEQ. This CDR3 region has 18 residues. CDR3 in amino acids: CASSQDRGGASGANVLTF. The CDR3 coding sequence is TGTGCCAGCAGCCAAGATAGGGGGGGTGCCTCTGGGGCCAACGTCCTGACTTTC.

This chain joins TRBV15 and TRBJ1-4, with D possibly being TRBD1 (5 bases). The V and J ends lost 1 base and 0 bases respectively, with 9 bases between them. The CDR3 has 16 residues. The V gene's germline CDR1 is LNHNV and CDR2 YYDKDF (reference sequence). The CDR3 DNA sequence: TGTGCCACCAGCAGAGGACAGATTTCAACTAATGAAAAACTGTTTTTT. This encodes CATSRGQISTNEKLFF.

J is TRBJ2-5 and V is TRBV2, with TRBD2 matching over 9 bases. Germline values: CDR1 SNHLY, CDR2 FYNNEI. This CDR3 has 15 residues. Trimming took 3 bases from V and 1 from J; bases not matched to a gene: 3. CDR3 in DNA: TGTGCCAGCAGTGATTCAGCGGGAGGCCAAGAGACCCAGTACTTC. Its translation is CASSDSAGGQETQYF. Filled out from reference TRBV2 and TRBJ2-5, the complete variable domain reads EPEVTQTPSHQVTQMGQEVILRCVPISNHLYFYWYRQILGQKVEFLVSFYNNEISEKSEIFDDQFSVERPDGSNFTLKIRSTKLEDSAMYFCASSDSAGGQETQYFGPGTRLLVL.

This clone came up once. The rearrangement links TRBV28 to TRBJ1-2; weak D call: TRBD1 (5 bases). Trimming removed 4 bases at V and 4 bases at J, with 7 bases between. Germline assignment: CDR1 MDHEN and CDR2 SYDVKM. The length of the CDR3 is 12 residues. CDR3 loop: CASSSQGYGYTF. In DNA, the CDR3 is TGTGCCAGCAGTTCTCAGGGCTATGGCTACACCTTC.

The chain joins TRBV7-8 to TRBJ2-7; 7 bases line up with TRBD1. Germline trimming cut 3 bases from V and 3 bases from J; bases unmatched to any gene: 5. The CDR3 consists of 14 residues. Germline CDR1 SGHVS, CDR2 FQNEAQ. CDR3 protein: CASSFTRDSYEQYF. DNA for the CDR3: TGTGCCAGCAGCTTTACACGGGACAGCTACGAGCAGTACTTC. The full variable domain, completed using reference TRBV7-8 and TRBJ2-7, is GAGVSQSPRYKVAKRGQDVALRCDPISGHVSLFWYQQALGQGPEFLTYFQNEAQLDKSGLPSDRFFAERPEGSVSTLKIQRTQQEDSAVYLCASSFTRDSYEQYFGPGTRLTVT.

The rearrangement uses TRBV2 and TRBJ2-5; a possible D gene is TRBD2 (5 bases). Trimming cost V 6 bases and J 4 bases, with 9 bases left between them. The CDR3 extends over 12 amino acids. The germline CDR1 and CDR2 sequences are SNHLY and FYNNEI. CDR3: CASRDLLETQYF. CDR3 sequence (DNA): TGTGCCAGCAGGGACTTGTTAGAGACCCAGTACTTC.